The 10 T cell receptor beta chains in this list originate from one sample, sequenced in a study of shared T cell receptors in the human thymus. The table came from immunoSEQ multiplex PCR; TCRdb's copy has only in-frame clones and leaves some out. Of hundreds of thousands of clones in the sample, roughly 90% were seen once. Another study also made use of these data, one on human thymus T cells.

The sample comprised thymocytes. These receptor sequences come from a boy under two years old with a congenital heart defect.

V and J are TRBV28 and TRBJ1-4, with 7 bases fitting TRBD1. CDR3 length equals 15 residues. J lost 3 bases, V lost 5 bases, and 6 bases had no gene match. Germline V gives CDR1 MDHEN, CDR2 SYDVKM. CDR3 nucleotide sequence: TGTGCCAGCAGTGCCGCGACAGGGTCTAATGAAAAACTGTTTTTT. Encoded protein: CASSAATGSNEKLFF.

This clone was detected only once. The rearrangement links TRBV28 to TRBJ2-7, with 7 nucleotides matching TRBD1. The CDR3 is 16 residues long. V shed 3 bases and J 3 bases; nucleotides not matched to a gene: 11. Germline CDR1 reads MDHEN; CDR2 reads SYDVKM. CDR3 region: CASSFFPRGQFYEQYF. In DNA, the CDR3 is TGTGCCAGCAGTTTTTTCCCCCGGGGACAGTTCTACGAGCAGTACTTC.

V usage is TRBV7-9 and J usage is TRBJ2-5; TRBD2 matches 11 bases. The V and J ends lost 6 bases and 5 bases, in that order; junction bases with no gene match: 14. The CDR3 totals 17 residues. Looked up from germline, CDR1 is SEHNR and CDR2 is FQNEAQ (reference sequence). CDR3: CASSTLMASGRRETQYF. CDR3 in DNA: TGTGCCAGCAGTACTCTAATGGCTAGCGGGAGGCGCGAGACCCAGTACTTC. Supplemented by reference TRBV7-9 and TRBJ2-5, the full variable domain reads DTGVSQNPRHKITKRGQNVTFRCDPISEHNRLYWYRQTLGQGPEFLTYFQNEAQLEKSRLLSDRFSAERPKGSFSTLEIQRTEQGDSAMYLCASSTLMASGRRETQYFGPGTRLLVL.

This clone was counted a single time. V gene TRBV5-1 combines with J gene TRBJ2-3; the match to TRBD2 covers 9 bases. The length of the CDR3 is 18 residues. Trimming removed 4 bases from V and 0 bases from J; junction bases left unmatched: 12. The germline gives CDR1 SGHRS, CDR2 YFSETQ. CDR3 amino acids: CASSLGTSLLTSTDTQYF. As DNA, the CDR3 is TGCGCCAGCAGCCTTGGGACTAGCCTTTTGACTAGCACAGATACGCAGTATTTT.

The rearrangement uses TRBV6-5 and TRBJ1-3; D remains unclear. Trimming left V 10 bases short and J 9 bases short, with 19 bases between. Germline CDR1 is MNHEY and CDR2 is SVGAGI. This CDR3 has 13 amino acids. The CDR3 loop reads CATRTSFKGTIYF. In DNA, the CDR3 is TGTGCCACCCGGACTTCTTTCAAGGGCACCATATATTTT.

There are a few counts of this clone. The chain joins TRBV7-6 to TRBJ2-7; TRBD1 agrees at 7 bases. CDR1 and CDR2 (germline): SGHVS, FNYEAQ. Losses at the gene ends were 2 bases for V and 0 bases for J; bases not matched to a gene: 4. The length of the CDR3 is 15 residues. The CDR3 sequence is CASSLKGASSYEQYF. DNA for the CDR3: TGTGCCAGCAGCTTAAAGGGGGCGAGCTCCTACGAGCAGTACTTC.

This chain links TRBV16 with TRBJ1-3; 8 bases are a match to TRBD1. The CDR3 is made up of 18 amino acids. Germline CDR1 and CDR2: KGHSY and FQNENV. With 3 bases clipped from V and 3 bases from J, the junction kept 13 bases outside the gene matches. The DNA for the CDR3 is TGTGCCAGCAGCCAGAAGACAGGGGCGCAGTACTTTGGAAACACCATATATTTT. It translates to CASSQKTGAQYFGNTIYF.

J is TRBJ2-3 and V is TRBV7-9, with 7 positions matching TRBD2. Trimming at V came to 1 base and at J to 3 bases, leaving 7 bases not matched to a gene. Per the germline V gene, CDR1 is SEHNR and CDR2 is FQNEAQ (reference sequence). There are 16 residues in the CDR3. The CDR3, as DNA: TGTGCCAGCAGCTTAGGGGGGGGGTTCCCTACAGATACGCAGTATTTT. Protein sequence: CASSLGGGFPTDTQYF.

This clone was detected once. The CDR3 sequence: CASSQANEVSGDEQFF. The CDR3 DNA reads TGCGCCAGCAGCCAAGCTAATGAGGTATCCGGGGATGAGCAGTTCTTC. The chain is built from TRBV4-3 and TRBJ2-1; perhaps TRBD2 as D (5 bases). The V gene lost 1 base and the J gene lost 8 bases, with 18 bases spanning the gap. The germline gives CDR1 LGHNA, CDR2 YSLEER. The length of the CDR3 is 16 residues.

This chain connects TRBV10-1 to TRBJ1-4, with D hard to call. Germline values: CDR1 WNHNN, CDR2 SYGVQD (reference sequence). Trimming took off 4 bases at V and 8 bases at J, with 14 bases between the two ends. The CDR3 extends over 14 amino acids. For the CDR3, the DNA is TGCGCCAGCAGTGGGACTTTACAAAGAGAAAAACTGTTTTTT. Encoded protein: CASSGTLQREKLFF.